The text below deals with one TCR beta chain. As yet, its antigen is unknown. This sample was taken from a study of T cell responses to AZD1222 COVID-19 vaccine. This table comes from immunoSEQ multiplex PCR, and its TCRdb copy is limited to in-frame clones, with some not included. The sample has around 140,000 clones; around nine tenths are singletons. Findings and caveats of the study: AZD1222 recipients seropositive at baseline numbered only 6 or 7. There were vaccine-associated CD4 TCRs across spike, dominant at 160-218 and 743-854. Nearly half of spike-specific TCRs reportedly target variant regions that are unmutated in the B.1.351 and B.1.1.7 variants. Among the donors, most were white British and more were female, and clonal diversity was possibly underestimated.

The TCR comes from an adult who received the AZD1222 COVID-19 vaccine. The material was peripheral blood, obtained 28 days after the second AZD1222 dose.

CDR3 DNA: TGTGCCAGCAGCTTACGGGACTTAGGGTATGAAAAACTGTTTTTT. This codes for CASSLRDLGYEKLFF. This chain connects TRBV7-9 to TRBJ1-4; a possible D gene is TRBD1 (5 bases). The CDR3 extends over 15 amino acids. V gave up 2 bases and J gave up 6 bases, with 13 bases separating them. Germline V gene lookup returns CDR1 SEHNR and CDR2 FQNEAQ (reference sequence).